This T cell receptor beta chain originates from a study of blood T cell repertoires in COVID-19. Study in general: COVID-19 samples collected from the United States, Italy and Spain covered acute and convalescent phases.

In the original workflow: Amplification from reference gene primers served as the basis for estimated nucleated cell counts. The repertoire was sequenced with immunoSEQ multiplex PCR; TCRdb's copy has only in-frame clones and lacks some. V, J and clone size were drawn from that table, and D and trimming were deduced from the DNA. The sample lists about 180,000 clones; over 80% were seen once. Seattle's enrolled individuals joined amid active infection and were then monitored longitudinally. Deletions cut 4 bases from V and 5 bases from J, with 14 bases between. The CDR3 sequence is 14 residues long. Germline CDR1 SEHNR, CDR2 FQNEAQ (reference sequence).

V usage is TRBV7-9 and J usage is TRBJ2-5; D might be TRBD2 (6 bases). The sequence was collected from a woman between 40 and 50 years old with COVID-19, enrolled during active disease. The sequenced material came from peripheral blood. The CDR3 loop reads CASSSPGEEETQYF. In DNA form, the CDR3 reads TGTGCCAGCAGCTCCCCGGGGGAAGAGGAGACCCAGTACTTC. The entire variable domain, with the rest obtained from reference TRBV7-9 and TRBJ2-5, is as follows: DTGVSQNPRHKITKRGQNVTFRCDPISEHNRLYWYRQTLGQGPEFLTYFQNEAQLEKSRLLSDRFSAERPKGSFSTLEIQRTEQGDSAMYLCASSSPGEEETQYFGPGTRLLVL.